This section outlines one T cell receptor (beta chain) sequence together with its context. Its antigen is currently unknown. The data are from a study of T cell responses to AZD1222 COVID-19 vaccine. General study points: Donors were largely white British and mainly female; clonal diversity was possibly underestimated.

The repertoire was sequenced with immunoSEQ multiplex PCR; TCRdb's copy has only in-frame clones and lacks some. This sample has approximately 72,000 clones, with roughly nine tenths found just once. The germline V gene has CDR1 LGHNA and CDR2 YNFKEQ. This CDR3 region has 16 residues. Trimming took 0 bases from V and 0 from J, leaving 11 bases between them. This rearrangement joins TRBV4-2 to TRBJ1-2; a weak D match, TRBD1 (5 bases). The source of this sequence is an adult who received the AZD1222 COVID-19 vaccine. The source was peripheral blood, collected 28 days after the second AZD1222 dose. In DNA form, the CDR3 reads TGTGCCAGCAGCCAAGAGGTTGGGGGACCTAACTATGGCTACACCTTC. Encoded protein: CASSQEVGGPNYGYTF.